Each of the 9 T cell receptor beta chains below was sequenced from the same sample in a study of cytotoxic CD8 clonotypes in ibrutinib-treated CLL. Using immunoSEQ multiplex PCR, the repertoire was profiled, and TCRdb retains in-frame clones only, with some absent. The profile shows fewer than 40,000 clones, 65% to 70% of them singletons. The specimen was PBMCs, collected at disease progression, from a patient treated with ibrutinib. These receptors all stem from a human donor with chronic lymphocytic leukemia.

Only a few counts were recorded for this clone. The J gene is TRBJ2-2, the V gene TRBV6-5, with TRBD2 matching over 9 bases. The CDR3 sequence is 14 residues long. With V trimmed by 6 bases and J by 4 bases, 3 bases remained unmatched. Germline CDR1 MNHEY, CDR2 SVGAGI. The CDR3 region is CASRLAGRTGELFF. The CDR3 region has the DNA TGTGCCAGCAGACTAGCGGGCCGCACCGGGGAGCTGTTTTTT.

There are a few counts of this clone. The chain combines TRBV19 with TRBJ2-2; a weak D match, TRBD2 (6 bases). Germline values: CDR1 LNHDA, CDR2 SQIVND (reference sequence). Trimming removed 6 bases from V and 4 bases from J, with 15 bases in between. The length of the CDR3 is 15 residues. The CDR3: CASSLNPGSTGELFF. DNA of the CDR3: TGTGCCAGTAGCCTAAACCCCGGGAGCACCGGGGAGCTGTTTTTT.

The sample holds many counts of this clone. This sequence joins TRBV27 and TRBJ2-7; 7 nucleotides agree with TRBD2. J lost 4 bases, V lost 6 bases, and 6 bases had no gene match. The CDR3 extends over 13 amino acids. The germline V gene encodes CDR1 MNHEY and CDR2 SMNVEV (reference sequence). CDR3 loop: CASRGGGYYEQYF. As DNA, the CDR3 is TGTGCCAGCAGGGGCGGGGGTTATTACGAGCAGTACTTC.

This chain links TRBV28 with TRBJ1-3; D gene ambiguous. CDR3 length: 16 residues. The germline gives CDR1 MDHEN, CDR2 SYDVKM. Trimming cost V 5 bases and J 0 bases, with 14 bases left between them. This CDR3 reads CASSPPTVSSGNTIYF. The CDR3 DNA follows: TGTGCCAGCAGTCCGCCAACAGTAAGCTCTGGAAACACCATATATTTT.

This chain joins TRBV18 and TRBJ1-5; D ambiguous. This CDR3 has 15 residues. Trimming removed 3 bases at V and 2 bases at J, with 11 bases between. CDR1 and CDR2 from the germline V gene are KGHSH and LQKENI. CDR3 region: CASSPGADGNQPQHF. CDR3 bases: TGTGCCAGCTCACCCGGAGCGGACGGCAATCAGCCCCAGCATTTT.

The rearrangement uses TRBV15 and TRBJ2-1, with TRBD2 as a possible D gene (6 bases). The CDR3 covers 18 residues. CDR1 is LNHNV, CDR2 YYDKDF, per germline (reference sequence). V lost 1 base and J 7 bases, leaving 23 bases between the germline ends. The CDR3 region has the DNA TGTGCCACCAGCAGAGGTCCCCTGGGGGGAGACCCGCGGAATGAGCAGTTCTTC. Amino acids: CATSRGPLGGDPRNEQFF.

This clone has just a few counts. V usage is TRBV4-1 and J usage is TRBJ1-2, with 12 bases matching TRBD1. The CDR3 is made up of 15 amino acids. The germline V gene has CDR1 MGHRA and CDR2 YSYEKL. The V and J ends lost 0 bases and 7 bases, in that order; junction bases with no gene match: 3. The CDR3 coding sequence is TGCGCCAGCAGCCAAGAGGGACAGGGGGCGGGTGGCTACACCTTC. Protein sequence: CASSQEGQGAGGYTF.

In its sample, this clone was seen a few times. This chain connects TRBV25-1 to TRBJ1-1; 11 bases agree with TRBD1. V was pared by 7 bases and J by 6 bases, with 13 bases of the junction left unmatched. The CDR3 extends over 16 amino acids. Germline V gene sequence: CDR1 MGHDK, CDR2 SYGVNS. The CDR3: CASTTRAGTGGPEAFF. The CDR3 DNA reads TGTGCCAGCACCACAAGGGCCGGGACAGGGGGTCCTGAAGCTTTCTTT.

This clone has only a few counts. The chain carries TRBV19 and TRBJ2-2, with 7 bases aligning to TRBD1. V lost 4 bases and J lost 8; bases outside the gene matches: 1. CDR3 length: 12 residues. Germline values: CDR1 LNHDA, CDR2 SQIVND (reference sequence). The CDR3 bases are TGTGCCAGTAGTAGGGGACAGGGGGAGCTGTTTTTT. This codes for CASSRGQGELFF. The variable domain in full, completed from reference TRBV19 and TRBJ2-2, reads DGGITQSPKYLFRKEGQNVTLSCEQNLNHDAMYWYRQDPGQGLRLIYYSQIVNDFQKGDIAEGYSVSREKKESFPLTVTSAQKNPTAFYLCASSRGQGELFFGEGSRLTVL.